This TCR beta chain was documented in a study of control samples from healthy donors and cancer patients. Assay: immunoSEQ multiplex PCR; the TCRdb copy retains only in-frame clones and omits some. The sample yields under 200,000 clones, around 92% seen once. Trimming removed 3 bases from V and 8 bases from J, with 13 bases in between. Germline V gene data show CDR1 as MGHDK and CDR2 as SYGVNS. The CDR3 length is 14 residues. Specimen: blood. The chain links TRBV25-1 to TRBJ1-4; D remains unclear. This receptor was identified in a woman in her 30s in good health. CDR3 in amino acids: CASSDRHMGEKLFF. The CDR3 bases are TGTGCCAGCAGTGATAGACATATGGGGGAAAAACTGTTTTTT.